The rows below give T cell receptor beta chains drawn from one sample of a study of T cell changes during pregnancy in multiple sclerosis. Using immunoSEQ multiplex PCR, the repertoire was profiled, and TCRdb retains in-frame clones only, with some absent. The sample has tens of thousands of clones, about 92% seen once. The sequenced sample was peripheral blood, obtained in the first trimester of pregnancy. These receptors came from a female donor with multiple sclerosis, enrolled in a pregnancy study. Each CDR3 is given with its conserved first and last residue. A D gene is named only where the DNA matches it firmly. Clone size is stated in some rows and not others, as once, few, many or a class when expanded.

>-|TRBV28|TRBJ2-2|TRBD1
TGTGCCAGCAGTTTTCCGACAGGGCTCATCGGGGAGCTGTTTTTT
CASSFPTGLIGELFF
>-|TRBV7-6|TRBJ2-5|TRBD2
TGTGCCAGCAGCTCCCCTAGCGGAGCGGTGGAGACCCAGTACTTC
CASSSPSGAVETQYF
>-|TRBV30|TRBJ2-7|-
TGTGCCTGGAGTGTCCCCTCCCTCTACGAGCGGTACTTC
CAWSVPSLYERYF
>-|TRBV5-6|TRBJ1-1|-
TGTGCCAGCAGCTTGATGTTGAATACAGGGTCCACTGAAGCTTTCTTT
CASSLMLNTGSTEAFF
>-|TRBV7-6|TRBJ2-7|-
TGTGCCAGCAGCTTAGGCAGGGGCTACGAGCAGTACTTC
CASSLGRGYEQYF
>few|TRBV19|TRBJ1-4|-
TGTGCCAGTCGGTATACAGCAACTAATGAAAAACTGTTTTTT
CASRYTATNEKLFF
>-|TRBV7-2|TRBJ2-1|TRBD2
TGTGCCAGCAGCTTAGATGCTAGCGGGAGTTCCTACAATGAGCAGTTCTTC
CASSLDASGSSYNEQFF
>-|TRBV10-3|TRBJ2-7|-
TGTGCCATCAGCGACGAGGTCGCGGTCGAGCAGTACTTC
CAISDEVAVEQYF
>-|TRBV19|TRBJ2-5|TRBD1
TGTGCCAGTAGTATAGCGATAGGGGGCGGACAAGAGACCCAGTACTTC
CASSIAIGGGQETQYF
>-|TRBV19|TRBJ2-2|TRBD1
TGTGCCAGTAAACAGGGGCGGAACACCGGGGAGCTGTTTTTT
CASKQGRNTGELFF
>-|TRBV4-2|TRBJ2-4|-
TGTGCCAGCAGCCAGGATAAACTACCTCCATTCACCTTAGCCAAAAACATTCAGTACTTC
CASSQDKLPPFTLAKNIQYF
>-|TRBV12-5|TRBJ1-3|-
TGTGCTAGTGGTTTGGTACTCGGGGAGGTAGAGACCATATATTTT
CASGLVLGEVETIYF
>-|TRBV6-1|TRBJ2-7|-
TGTGCCAGCAGTGGGGGGGTCGGCTCCTACGAGCAGTACTTC
CASSGGVGSYEQYF
>-|TRBV7-6|TRBJ2-1|TRBD2
TGTGCCAGCAGCTTGGCTGTTAGCGGGAGGGCCACCTACAATGAGCAGTTCTTC
CASSLAVSGRATYNEQFF
>few|TRBV6-4|TRBJ2-7|-
TGTGCCAGCAGCCCACTAGAAGAGCAGTACTTC
CASSPLEEQYF
>-|TRBV27|TRBJ2-2|-
TGTGCCAGCAGCTATGTGACAGTGGACACCGGGGAGCTGTTTTTT
CASSYVTVDTGELFF
>few|TRBV30|TRBJ1-1|-
TGTGCCTGGAGTTTTTGGGCCGTCGAAGCTTTCTTT
CAWSFWAVEAFF
>-|TRBV27|TRBJ2-7|TRBD1
TGTGCCAGCAGTTCCCGTCCGACAGGGCCCTACGAGCAGTACTTC
CASSSRPTGPYEQYF
>-|TRBV19|TRBJ2-7|-
TGTGCCAGTAAGTTGGCAGTGGCCTCCTACGAGCAGTACTTC
CASKLAVASYEQYF
>-|TRBV4-2|TRBJ2-3|TRBD2
TGTGCCAGCAGCCGGGGACTAGCGGGAGCAAGCCGCACAGATACGCAGTATTTT
CASSRGLAGASRTDTQYF
>-|TRBV18|TRBJ2-5|-
TGTGCCAGCTCCCGGGGACTCGCGCAAGAGACCCAGTACTTC
CASSRGLAQETQYF
>-|TRBV2|TRBJ2-7|TRBD1
TGTGCCAGCAGTGAAGGGACAGGGTACGAGCAGTACTTC
CASSEGTGYEQYF
>-|TRBV4-2|TRBJ2-2|-
TGTGCCAGCAGCCAAGTCTACACCGGGGAGCTGTTTTTT
CASSQVYTGELFF
>-|TRBV7-9|TRBJ2-2|-
TGTGCCAGCAGCTTAAGGAGTTTTGCAGACACCGGGGAGCTGTTTTTT
CASSLRSFADTGELFF
>-|TRBV25-1|TRBJ2-5|TRBD2
TGTGCCAGCAGTCCGCAGCGGGGATTTCAAGAGACCCAGTACTTC
CASSPQRGFQETQYF
>-|TRBV19|TRBJ1-3|TRBD1
TGTGCCAGTACCTGGGACAGGGGACGACAGAAGGGCTCTGGAAACACCATATATTTT
CASTWDRGRQKGSGNTIYF
>-|TRBV7-2|TRBJ2-1|-
TGTGCCAGCAGCCCCCGACTCACCTACCTGGCCAATGAGCAGTTCTTC
CASSPRLTYLANEQFF
>-|TRBV27|TRBJ2-1|-
TGTGCGGGGGCTCGCTCACGCTACAATGAGCAGTTCTTC
CAGARSRYNEQFF
>-|TRBV7-9|TRBJ1-1|-
TGTGCCAGCAGCTTAGTCGTGCGGACTGAAGCTTTCTTT
CASSLVVRTEAFF
>-|TRBV25-1|TRBJ2-5|-
TGTGCCAGCAGTGGTGCCAGATCTAGACAAGAGACCCAGTACTTC
CASSGARSRQETQYF
>-|TRBV28|TRBJ1-5|-
TGTGCCAGCAGTTCCCCAAGGGGGTTTGGCAATCAGCCCCAGCATTTT
CASSSPRGFGNQPQHF
>-|TRBV2|TRBJ2-5|TRBD2
TGTGCCAGCCCCCTAGCGGGAAACCAAGAGACCCAGTACTTC
CASPLAGNQETQYF
>-|TRBV5-1|TRBJ1-1|-
TGCGCCAGCCGGGGGGAGATTCTGAACACTGAAGCTTTCTTT
CASRGEILNTEAFF
>-|TRBV30|TRBJ2-1|TRBD2
TGTGCCTGGAGTGCGGGAGGGAATGAGCAGTTCTTC
CAWSAGGNEQFF
>-|TRBV29-1|TRBJ2-5|-
TGCAGCGTTGGAGGCACCGGCGAGACCCAGTACTTC
CSVGGTGETQYF
>-|TRBV27|TRBJ1-5|-
TGTGCCAGCAGCCTACAGGGTCAGCCCCAGCATTTT
CASSLQGQPQHF
>-|TRBV28|TRBJ1-1|-
TGTGCCAGCAGTTTGTTAGGGGGCACTGAAGCTTTCTTT
CASSLLGGTEAFF
>-|TRBV6-5|TRBJ1-1|-
TGTGCCAGCAGTTACGAGGGCCTGAACACTGAAGCTTTCTTT
CASSYEGLNTEAFF
>few|TRBV19|TRBJ1-1|-
TGTGCCAGTAGACCCCCCCAGTTAACTGAAGCTTTCTTT
CASRPPQLTEAFF
>-|TRBV5-6|TRBJ1-2|-
TGTGCCAGCAGCTTGGGTGATAAACAAAAAGGCTACACCTTC
CASSLGDKQKGYTF
>-|TRBV27|TRBJ2-5|-
TGTGCCAGCAGTTACGGGGGTCGAGTGCAAGAGACCCAGTACTTC
CASSYGGRVQETQYF
>-|TRBV27|TRBJ2-2|-
TGTGCCAGCAGTTTAGCGGCAGGGCTGCTACCTAACACCGGGGAGCTGTTTTTT
CASSLAAGLLPNTGELFF
>once|TRBV19|TRBJ2-7|-
TGTGCCAGTAGCTACGGGGGTGGCTACGAGCAGTACTTC
CASSYGGGYEQYF
>-|TRBV5-4|TRBJ2-7|TRBD1
TGTGCCAGCAGTTCAGCAGGGGGTCCCACCTACGAGCAGTACTTC
CASSSAGGPTYEQYF
>-|TRBV5-1|TRBJ2-7|-
TGCGCCAGCAGCTCATCAGGTCGAGTTGACGAGCAGTACTTC
CASSSSGRVDEQYF
>-|TRBV29-1|TRBJ1-1|TRBD1
TGCAGCGTTTCCCAGGGGGCCACTGAAGCTTTCTTT
CSVSQGATEAFF
>-|TRBV27|TRBJ2-1|-
TGTGCCAGCGCGAGGGGGGGCAATGAGCAGTTCTTC
CASARGGNEQFF
>few|TRBV30|TRBJ1-4|TRBD1
TGTGCCTGGGAACAGGGGAGTACTGAAAAACTGTTTTTT
CAWEQGSTEKLFF
>-|TRBV5-6|TRBJ1-3|-
TGTGCCAGCAGCTTGGAGCGTACCCTCCTGAACTCTGGAAACACCATATATTTT
CASSLERTLLNSGNTIYF
>few|TRBV7-7|TRBJ2-7|TRBD1
TGTGCCAGCAGCCCCAGGACAGGGGACGAGCAGTACTTC
CASSPRTGDEQYF